This passage covers 24 T cell receptor beta chains from one sample sequenced in a study of persistence of HIV-infected CD4 T cells. Sequencing used immunoSEQ version 4 in survey mode. TCRdb's copy holds only in-frame clones and misses some; the assay was immunoSEQ multiplex PCR. This sample yields about 25,000 clones, of which around 72% are seen a single time; approximately 1.8% belongs to the top ten. The antigens for these receptors are not known. Cells were stimulated with overlapping HIV-1 Gag 15-mer peptides. CD4+ T cells upregulating both CD40 ligand and CD69 were sorted as responding cells. The sample in question was CD4+ T cells sorted from PBMCs after roughly 18-hour stimulation, obtained from a patient who received antiretroviral therapy. These receptors were obtained from an adult man with HIV who was CMV-seropositive.

This clone was recorded only once. The chain has TRBV7-2 and TRBJ2-1; no clear D. This CDR3 has 16 residues. Trimming shortened V by 8 bases and J by 6 bases, and 23 bases separated the two germline ends. Germline CDR1 and CDR2: SGHTA and FQGNSA. CDR3 DNA sequence: TGTGCCAGCCCCCAACACGGGTTTAGGTCTTCCAATGAGCAGTTCTTC. Protein: CASPQHGFRSSNEQFF.

The chain links TRBV6-2 or TRBV6-3 to TRBJ2-7; D might be TRBD1 (6 bases). Germline assignment: CDR1 MNHEY and CDR2 SVGEGT. The CDR3 runs 16 residues. Trimming left V 5 bases short and J 0 bases short, with 17 bases between. The DNA for the CDR3 is TGTGCCAGCAGTCCCGCCCCTTCGACAGGCTCCTACGAGCAGTACTTC. Translated: CASSPAPSTGSYEQYF.

This chain links TRBV5-4 with TRBJ1-6; maybe TRBD1 (5 bases). The CDR3 runs 15 residues. Germline loops: CDR1 SGHNT, CDR2 YYREEE (reference sequence). Trimming shortened V by 0 bases and J by 9 bases, and 13 bases separated the two germline ends. The CDR3 sequence is CASSLEGLGPSPLHF. The CDR3 DNA is TGTGCCAGCAGCTTGGAGGGACTAGGGCCTTCACCCCTCCACTTT.

The rearrangement uses TRBV2 and TRBJ2-7, with D possibly being TRBD2 (6 bases). The CDR3 is 14 amino acids. V dropped 3 bases and J dropped 6 bases, with 15 bases sitting between them. Germline lookup yields CDR1 SNHLY and CDR2 FYNNEI. For the CDR3, the DNA is TGTGCCAGCAGTGAGGGGACTCATCCGGTCGAGCAGTACTTC. As protein: CASSEGTHPVEQYF.

V usage is TRBV18 and J usage is TRBJ2-3; 9 bases agree with TRBD2. Germline CDR1 is KGHSH and CDR2 is LQKENI. This CDR3 has 17 residues. V shed 6 bases, J shed 3 bases, and the junction held 13 bases outside the gene matches. The CDR3 DNA reads TGTGCCAGCTCCAAGAGAAACAGCGCGGGGGGGACAGATACGCAGTATTTT. It codes for CASSKRNSAGGTDTQYF. The full variable domain, completed using reference TRBV18 and TRBJ2-3, is NAGVMQNPRHLVRRRGQEARLRCSPMKGHSHVYWYRQLPEEGLKFMVYLQKENIIDESGMPKERFSAEFPKEGPSILRIQQVVRGDSAAYFCASSKRNSAGGTDTQYFGPGTRLTVL.

The J gene is TRBJ2-3, the V gene TRBV12-3 or TRBV12-4, with D tentatively TRBD1 (5 bases). This CDR3 is 13 amino acids long. Trimming removed 6 bases from V and 2 bases from J, with 9 bases in between. The CDR3 DNA is TGTGCCAGCAGAGGGGTCTTCACAGATACGCAGTATTTT. This sequence encodes CASRGVFTDTQYF.

This clone appeared a single time. The genes are TRBV12-3 or TRBV12-4 and TRBJ1-2, with a possible D match to TRBD1 (5 bases). Trimming stripped 3 bases from V and 7 bases from J, with 12 bases between. The CDR3 consists of 13 residues. The CDR3 here is CASSFSEGTGYTF. The CDR3 nucleotides are TGTGCCAGCAGTTTTTCTGAGGGGACTGGCTACACCTTC.

The chain couples TRBV4-2 to TRBJ1-3; 9 bases match TRBD1. With V trimmed by 1 base and J by 2 bases, 3 bases remained unmatched. The CDR3 length is 16 residues. Germline V gene lookup returns CDR1 LGHNA and CDR2 YNFKEQ. The CDR3 coding sequence is TGTGCCAGCAGCCAAGTGGGGGACAGGGCTGGAAACACCATATATTTT. Translation: CASSQVGDRAGNTIYF.

The gene calls are TRBV19 and TRBJ1-5; TRBD1 matches 7 bases. Germline V gene sequence: CDR1 LNHDA, CDR2 SQIVND (reference sequence). The CDR3 runs 14 residues. The V gene end was trimmed by 3 bases and the J gene end by 6 bases; junction bases not matched to a gene: 5. DNA for the CDR3: TGTGCCAGTAGTATGCCAGGGGGTTTTCAGCCCCAGCATTTT. Its protein is CASSMPGGFQPQHF.

The chain combines TRBV28 with TRBJ1-3, with TRBD1 matching over 7 bases. Germline trimming cut 3 bases from V and 6 bases from J; bases unmatched to any gene: 2. Germline assignment: CDR1 MDHEN and CDR2 SYDVKM. This CDR3 is 13 amino acids long. DNA of the CDR3: TGTGCCAGCAGTTTCACAGGGGAAAACACCATATATTTT. Its protein is CASSFTGENTIYF.

This clone turned up a few times. The chain has TRBV10-2 and TRBJ2-2; D is possibly TRBD1 (6 bases). Germline CDR1 WSHSY, CDR2 SAAADI. The CDR3 is 16 amino acids. Trimming pared 7 bases from V and 2 bases from J, leaving 17 bases between. The CDR3 sequence is CASIAPQGSNTGELFF. CDR3 coding DNA: TGCGCCAGCATCGCCCCCCAGGGGAGTAACACCGGGGAGCTGTTTTTT.

Only one count was recorded for this clone. The J gene is TRBJ2-3, the V gene TRBV28; D not certain. CDR1 and CDR2 (germline): MDHEN, SYDVKM. V dropped 7 bases and J dropped 6 bases, with 17 bases sitting between them. The CDR3 sequence is 14 residues long. The CDR3 is CASKTIPDVDTQYF. In DNA form, the CDR3 reads TGTGCCAGCAAAACGATACCGGACGTCGATACGCAGTATTTT.

The chain links TRBV5-1 to TRBJ2-1, with 8 bases that match TRBD1. The CDR3 totals 20 residues. V shed 6 bases, J shed 0 bases, and the junction held 20 bases outside the gene matches. Germline CDR1 is SGHRS and CDR2 is YFSETQ. The CDR3 loop reads CASNPLPGQGKGGSYNEQFF. The CDR3 DNA follows: TGCGCCAGCAACCCCCTCCCTGGACAGGGTAAGGGGGGCTCCTACAATGAGCAGTTCTTC.

The chain combines TRBV27 with TRBJ2-2; 7 bases agree with TRBD2. The ends lost 3 bases at V and 4 bases at J; junction bases unmatched: 8. CDR3 size: 16 residues. CDR1 is MNHEY, CDR2 SMNVEV, per germline (reference sequence). DNA for the CDR3: TGTGCCAGCAGTTTTCTAAGAGCGGGGTTCACCGGGGAGCTGTTTTTT. Protein: CASSFLRAGFTGELFF.

The rearrangement joins TRBV28 to TRBJ1-2, with TRBD1 identical over 9 bases. With V trimmed by 8 bases and J by 10 bases, 14 bases remained unmatched. The CDR3 loop spans 14 amino acids. Germline V gene sequence: CDR1 MDHEN, CDR2 SYDVKM. CDR3 DNA sequence: TGTGCCAGCGTAGAAAGGGACAGGGAAACGGACTACACCTTC. Translated: CASVERDRETDYTF.

This rearrangement joins TRBV7-2 to TRBJ2-2; D remains ambiguous. Germline V gives CDR1 SGHTA, CDR2 FQGNSA. Trimming left V 5 bases short and J 6 bases short, with 22 bases between. The length of the CDR3 is 17 residues. The CDR3 DNA reads as TGTGCCAGCAGCCCTAGGGTCGGGTTGGTTGGGGCCGGGGAGCTGTTTTTT. Translating it yields CASSPRVGLVGAGELFF.

This chain joins TRBV20-1 and TRBJ2-7; the D is unclear. Trimming pared 2 bases from V and 3 bases from J, leaving 2 bases between. The germline V gene encodes CDR1 DFQATT and CDR2 SNEGSKA (reference sequence). The CDR3 totals 10 residues. This chain's CDR3 is CSARLYEQYF. As DNA, the CDR3 is TGCAGTGCTAGACTCTACGAGCAGTACTTC.

V gene TRBV19 combines with J gene TRBJ2-1; D is unclear. The CDR3 spans 14 residues. The germline V gene encodes CDR1 LNHDA and CDR2 SQIVND (reference sequence). V was trimmed by 5 bases and J by 0 bases, leaving 8 bases between them. The CDR3 nucleotides are TGTGCCAGTAGTGGACCGAGCTCCTACAATGAGCAGTTCTTC. It yields the protein CASSGPSSYNEQFF.

This clone was seen more than once but under ten times. The rearrangement joins TRBV5-1 to TRBJ2-3, with 8 bases fitting TRBD2. The germline gives CDR1 SGHRS, CDR2 YFSETQ. V was clipped by 5 bases and J by 0 bases; unmatched bases: 8. CDR3 size: 16 residues. As DNA, the CDR3 is TGCGCCAGCAGGTTACCAGGACTAGCAAGCACAGATACGCAGTATTTT. As protein: CASRLPGLASTDTQYF.

The rearrangement links TRBV5-1 to TRBJ2-1; TRBD2 matches at 14 bases. Germline V CDR1 and CDR2: SGHRS, YFSETQ. The CDR3 has 17 amino acids. After removal of 3 bases from V and 5 bases from J, the junction contained 7 bases not matched to a gene. CDR3 region: CASSWRTSGGTNNEQFF. CDR3 DNA: TGCGCCAGCAGCTGGAGGACTAGCGGGGGGACTAACAATGAGCAGTTCTTC.

The J gene is TRBJ2-6, the V gene TRBV1. TRBV1 has pseudogene status. The CDR3 is made up of 12 amino acids. In DNA, the CDR3 is TGCACCACACCCCTCGGGGCCAACGTCCTGACTTTC. Its translation: CTTPLGANVLTF.

This clone was seen once. The chain combines TRBV20-1 with TRBJ2-4, with TRBD2 matching 7 bases. Germline V gene sequence: CDR1 DFQATT, CDR2 SNEGSKA (reference sequence). The CDR3 extends over 15 amino acids. V lost 3 bases, J lost 0 bases, and 5 bases stayed unmatched. The DNA for the CDR3 is TGCAGTGCTAGTCGCCTAGCGGTAGCCAAAAACATTCAGTACTTC. Translated, it gives CSASRLAVAKNIQYF.

J is TRBJ1-1 and V is TRBV5-1, with 10 bases matching TRBD1. This CDR3 contains 17 residues. The junction had 18 bases not matched to a gene; V was cut back by 7 bases and J by 6 bases. The germline CDR1 and CDR2 sequences are SGHRS and YFSETQ. The CDR3 loop reads CASQRTPGQGSISEAFF. The DNA of the CDR3 is TGCGCCAGCCAGAGGACCCCGGGACAGGGGTCGATATCTGAAGCTTTCTTT. Supplemented by reference TRBV5-1 and TRBJ1-1, the full variable domain reads KAGVTQTPRYLIKTRGQQVTLSCSPISGHRSVSWYQQTPGQGLQFLFEYFSETQRNKGNFPGRFSGRQFSNSRSEMNVSTLELGDSALYLCASQRTPGQGSISEAFFGQGTRLTVV.

The chain is built from TRBV16 and TRBJ2-3; D is tentatively TRBD1 or TRBD2 (6 bases each). This CDR3 comprises 18 residues. Per the germline V gene, CDR1 is KGHSY and CDR2 is FQNENV. V shed 0 bases and J shed 4 bases, with 20 bases lying between them. CDR3 DNA sequence: TGTGCCAGCAGCCAATCTGAAGGGGGGACCTTGTTCGCAGATACGCAGTATTTT. Its protein product is CASSQSEGGTLFADTQYF.